A selection of T cell receptor beta chains follows, all from one sample in a study of technical replicates of blood from a few donors. The assay was immunoSEQ multiplex PCR, and TCRdb's table has in-frame clones only and misses some. The sample includes some 93,000 clones, around 96% seen only once; the top ten take 0.25% to 0.3%. Sequenced input: T cells isolated from PBMCs. These receptors came from a human donor in good health. CDR3s include the opening cysteine and the closing phenylalanine or tryptophan. A D gene is named only where the DNA matches it firmly. Clone size, where shown, is once, few, many, or a class for clones that have expanded.

D	V	size	J	CDR3	DNA
NA	TRBV2	NA	TRBJ2-3	CASSGAGGTDTQYF	TGTGCCAGCAGTGGGGCAGGGGGCACAGATACGCAGTATTTT
TRBD1	TRBV6-5	NA	TRBJ1-1	CASSYSGQGNTEAFF	TGTGCCAGCAGTTACTCGGGACAGGGAAACACTGAAGCTTTCTTT
TRBD1	TRBV5-1	NA	TRBJ1-4	CASSLGGEKLFF	TGCGCCAGCAGCTTAGGGGGCGAAAAACTGTTTTTT
NA	TRBV4-1	NA	TRBJ2-7	CASSQDAGTYEQYF	TGCGCCAGCAGCCAAGATGCAGGGACCTACGAGCAGTACTTC
NA	TRBV7-9	NA	TRBJ1-3	CASSFRDLRNTIYF	TGTGCCAGCAGCTTCCGGGACTTAAGAAACACCATATATTTT
NA	TRBV9	NA	TRBJ1-1	CASSVGPNTEAFF	TGTGCCAGCAGCGTAGGGCCGAACACTGAAGCTTTCTTT
NA	TRBV4-1	NA	TRBJ2-3	CASSGAGATDTQYF	TGCGCCAGCAGCGGAGCGGGCGCCACAGATACGCAGTATTTT
NA	TRBV28	NA	TRBJ2-2	CASSFGLMNTGELFF	TGTGCCAGCAGTTTCGGACTGATGAACACCGGGGAGCTGTTTTTT
NA	TRBV19	NA	TRBJ1-6	CASSVSIGWDSPLHF	TGTGCCAGTAGTGTCTCGATCGGGTGGGATTCACCCCTCCACTTT
NA	TRBV5-1	NA	TRBJ2-1	CASSRIDYRGGNEQFF	TGCGCCAGCAGCCGAATAGACTATAGGGGGGGCAATGAGCAGTTCTTC
TRBD1	TRBV6-1	NA	TRBJ2-7	CASTIMTGVGYEQYF	TGTGCCAGCACCATTATGACAGGGGTTGGCTACGAGCAGTACTTC
NA	TRBV6-5	NA	TRBJ1-1	CASQRGVNTEAFF	TGTGCCAGCCAGCGGGGGGTGAACACTGAAGCTTTCTTT
TRBD2	TRBV5-1	NA	TRBJ2-1	CASSLAAGRYNEQFF	TGCGCCAGCAGCTTGGCAGCGGGGAGGTACAATGAGCAGTTCTTC
TRBD2	TRBV27	NA	TRBJ2-2	CASSSLAGRTGELFF	TGTGCCAGCAGCTCTCTAGCGGGGCGCACCGGGGAGCTGTTTTTT
NA	TRBV27	NA	TRBJ1-5	CASSQTVLGSNQPQHF	TGTGCCAGCAGTCAGACAGTTTTGGGTAGCAATCAGCCCCAGCATTTT
NA	TRBV6-4	NA	TRBJ2-2	CASSDSAGLARGGELFF	TGTGCCAGCAGTGACTCCGCCGGGCTAGCGCGAGGCGGGGAGCTGTTTTTT
NA	TRBV28	NA	TRBJ2-6	CASGRDKLPGANVLTF	TGTGCCAGCGGTAGGGACAAGCTTCCTGGGGCCAACGTCCTGACTTTC
NA	TRBV10-1	NA	TRBJ2-2	CATQGVTNTGELFF	TGCGCCACACAAGGGGTAACGAACACCGGGGAGCTGTTTTTT
NA	TRBV28	once	TRBJ1-5	CVSRGYPRGPQHF	TGTGTCTCACGGGGGTATCCCCGAGGGCCCCAGCATTTT
NA	TRBV2	NA	TRBJ2-7	CASSPGQTYEQYF	TGTGCCAGCAGTCCAGGACAGACCTACGAGCAGTACTTC
TRBD2	TRBV10-3	NA	TRBJ2-1	CAISEGTSGEQFF	TGTGCCATCAGTGAGGGAACTAGCGGTGAGCAGTTCTTC
NA	TRBV6-5	once	TRBJ2-1	CASRTGSSYNEQFF	TGTGCCAGCAGAACAGGAAGCTCCTACAATGAGCAGTTCTTC
TRBD1	TRBV29-1	NA	TRBJ1-1	CSVVGTGQMNTEAFF	TGCAGCGTTGTCGGGACAGGGCAGATGAACACTGAAGCTTTCTTT
TRBD2	TRBV5-1	NA	TRBJ2-3	CASRFLSGGSSTDTQYF	TGCGCCAGCAGGTTCCTTAGCGGGGGCTCCAGCACAGATACGCAGTATTTT
NA	TRBV28	NA	TRBJ2-7	CASSRGYEQYF	TGTGCCAGCAGTCGGGGGTACGAGCAGTACTTC
NA	TRBV23-1	NA	TRBJ1-4	CASSQLKTGRNEKLFF	TGCGCCAGCAGTCAACTTAAAACAGGCCGGAATGAAAAACTGTTTTTT
NA	TRBV2	NA	TRBJ1-1	CASVYQRDTEAFF	TGTGCCAGCGTTTATCAGCGTGACACTGAAGCTTTCTTT
TRBD1	TRBV10-1	NA	TRBJ2-2	CASRRDRANTGELFF	TGCGCCAGCAGACGGGACAGGGCGAACACCGGGGAGCTGTTTTTT
NA	TRBV11-2	NA	TRBJ2-2	CASSQSRAYSNTGELFF	TGTGCCAGCAGCCAAAGCAGGGCCTACAGTAATACCGGGGAGCTGTTTTTT
NA	TRBV4-1	NA	TRBJ2-2	CASSQVQMTGELFF	TGCGCCAGCAGCCAAGTACAGATGACCGGGGAGCTGTTTTTT
NA	TRBV4-1	NA	TRBJ1-6	CASSYTGNSPLHF	TGCGCCAGCAGTTACACAGGGAATTCACCCCTCCACTTT
NA	TRBV7-2	NA	TRBJ2-2	CASSLLAMRSGELFF	TGTGCCAGCAGCTTACTAGCGATGAGGTCGGGGGAGCTGTTTTTT
NA	TRBV29-1	NA	TRBJ1-1	CSVETAGWDTEAFF	TGCAGCGTTGAAACCGCGGGTTGGGACACTGAAGCTTTCTTT
NA	TRBV6-1	NA	TRBJ2-1	CASSEAPVRLYNEQFF	TGTGCCAGCAGTGAAGCGCCCGTTCGACTTTACAATGAGCAGTTCTTC
NA	TRBV2	NA	TRBJ2-3	CASSPRDTSTDTQYF	TGTGCCAGCAGCCCAAGGGACACTAGCACAGATACGCAGTATTTT
TRBD1	TRBV4-2	NA	TRBJ1-5	CASRRTGETNQPQHF	TGTGCCAGCAGAAGAACAGGGGAAACCAATCAGCCCCAGCATTTT
TRBD2	TRBV27	NA	TRBJ2-5	CASSRLKGLAGQETQYF	TGTGCCAGCAGCCGACTTAAAGGACTAGCGGGGCAAGAGACCCAGTACTTC
NA	TRBV7-2	NA	TRBJ2-7	CASSLIYEQYF	TGTGCCAGCAGCCTAATTTACGAGCAGTACTTC
NA	TRBV28	NA	TRBJ1-5	CASSFLRRRLSNQPQHF	TGTGCCAGCAGTTTCCTAAGACGGAGGCTTAGCAATCAGCCCCAGCATTTT
NA	TRBV27	NA	TRBJ2-6	CASSLDSGAANVLTF	TGTGCCAGCAGTTTAGATTCAGGGGCTGCCAACGTCCTGACTTTC